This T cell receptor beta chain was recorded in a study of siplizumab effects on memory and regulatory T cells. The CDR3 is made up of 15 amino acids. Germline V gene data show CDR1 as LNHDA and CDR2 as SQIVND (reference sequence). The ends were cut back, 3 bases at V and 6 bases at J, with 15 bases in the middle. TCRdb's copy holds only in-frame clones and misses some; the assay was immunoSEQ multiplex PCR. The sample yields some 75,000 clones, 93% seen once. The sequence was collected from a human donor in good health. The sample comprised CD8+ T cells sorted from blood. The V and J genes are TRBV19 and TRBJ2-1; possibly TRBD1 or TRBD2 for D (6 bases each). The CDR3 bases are TGTGCCAGTAGTATTGGGGGGAGAGGGGGCAATGAGCAGTTCTTC. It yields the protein CASSIGGRGGNEQFF.